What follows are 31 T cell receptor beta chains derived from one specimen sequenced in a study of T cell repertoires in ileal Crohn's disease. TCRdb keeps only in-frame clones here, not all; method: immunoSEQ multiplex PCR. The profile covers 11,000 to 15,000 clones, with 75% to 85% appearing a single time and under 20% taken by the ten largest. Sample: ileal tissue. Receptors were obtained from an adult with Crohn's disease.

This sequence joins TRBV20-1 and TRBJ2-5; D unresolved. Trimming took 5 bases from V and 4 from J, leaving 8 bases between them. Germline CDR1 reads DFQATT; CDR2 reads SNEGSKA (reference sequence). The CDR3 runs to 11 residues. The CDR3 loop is CSAESSETQYF. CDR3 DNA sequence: TGCAGTGCTGAGTCGTCAGAGACCCAGTACTTC.

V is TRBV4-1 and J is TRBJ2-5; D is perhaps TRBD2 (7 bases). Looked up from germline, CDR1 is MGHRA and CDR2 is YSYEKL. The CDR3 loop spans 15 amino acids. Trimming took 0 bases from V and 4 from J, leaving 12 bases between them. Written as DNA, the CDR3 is TGCGCCAGCAGCCAAGAGAAAGGGGGGGTAGAGACCCAGTACTTC. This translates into CASSQEKGGVETQYF.

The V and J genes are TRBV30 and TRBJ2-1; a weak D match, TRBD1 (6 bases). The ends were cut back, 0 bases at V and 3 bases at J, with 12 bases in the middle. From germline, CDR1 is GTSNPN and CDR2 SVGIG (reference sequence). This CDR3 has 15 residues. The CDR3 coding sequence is TGTGCCTGGAGTGTACAGGGCGGATACTACAATGAGCAGTTCTTC. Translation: CAWSVQGGYYNEQFF. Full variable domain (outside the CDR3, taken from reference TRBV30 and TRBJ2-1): SQTIHQWPATLVQPVGSPLSLECTVEGTSNPNLYWYRQAAGRGLQLLFYSVGIGQISSEVPQNLSASRPQDRQFILSSKKLLLSDSGFYLCAWSVQGGYYNEQFFGPGTRLTVL.

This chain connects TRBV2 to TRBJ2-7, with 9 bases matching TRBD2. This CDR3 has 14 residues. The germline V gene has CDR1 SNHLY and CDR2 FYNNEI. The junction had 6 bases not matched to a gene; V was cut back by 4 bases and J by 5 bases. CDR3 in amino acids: CASSAERGANEQYF. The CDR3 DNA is TGTGCCAGCAGTGCTGAGCGGGGGGCTAACGAGCAGTACTTC.

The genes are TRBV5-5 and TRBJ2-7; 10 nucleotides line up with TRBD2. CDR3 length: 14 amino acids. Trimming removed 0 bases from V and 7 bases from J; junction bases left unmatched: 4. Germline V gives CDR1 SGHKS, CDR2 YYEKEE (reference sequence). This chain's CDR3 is CASSLEREGREQYF. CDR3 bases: TGTGCCAGCAGCTTGGAGCGGGAGGGGCGAGAGCAGTACTTC.

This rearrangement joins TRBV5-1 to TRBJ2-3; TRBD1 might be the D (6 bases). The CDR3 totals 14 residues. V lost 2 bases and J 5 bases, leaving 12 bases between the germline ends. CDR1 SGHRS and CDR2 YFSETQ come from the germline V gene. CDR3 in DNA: TGCGCCAGCAGCTTCACAGGGTTGGAAGATACGCAGTATTTT. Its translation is CASSFTGLEDTQYF.

This CDR3 reads CSVDRGRNEAFF. As DNA, the CDR3 is TGCAGCGTAGACAGGGGGCGGAATGAAGCTTTCTTT. The gene calls are TRBV29-1 and TRBJ1-1; TRBD1 agrees at 10 bases. The CDR3 consists of 12 residues. The V gene's germline CDR1 is SQVTM and CDR2 ANQGSEA. The V gene end was trimmed by 6 bases and the J gene end by 7 bases; junction bases not matched to a gene: 5.

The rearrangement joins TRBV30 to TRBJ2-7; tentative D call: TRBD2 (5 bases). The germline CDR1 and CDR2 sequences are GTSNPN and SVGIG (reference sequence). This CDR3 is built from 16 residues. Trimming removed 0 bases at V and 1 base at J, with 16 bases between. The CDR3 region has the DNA TGTGCCTGGAGTGTACGTGGGAGATTAATATCCTACGAGCAGTACTTC. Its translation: CAWSVRGRLISYEQYF. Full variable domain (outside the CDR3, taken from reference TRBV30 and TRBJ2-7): SQTIHQWPATLVQPVGSPLSLECTVEGTSNPNLYWYRQAAGRGLQLLFYSVGIGQISSEVPQNLSASRPQDRQFILSSKKLLLSDSGFYLCAWSVRGRLISYEQYFGPGTRLTVT.

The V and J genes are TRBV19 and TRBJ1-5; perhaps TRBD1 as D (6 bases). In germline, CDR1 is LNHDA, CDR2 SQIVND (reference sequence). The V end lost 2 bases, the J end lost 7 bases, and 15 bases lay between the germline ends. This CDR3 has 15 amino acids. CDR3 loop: CASSISPRGIQPQHF. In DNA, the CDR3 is TGTGCCAGTAGTATATCACCTAGGGGGATCCAGCCCCAGCATTTT.

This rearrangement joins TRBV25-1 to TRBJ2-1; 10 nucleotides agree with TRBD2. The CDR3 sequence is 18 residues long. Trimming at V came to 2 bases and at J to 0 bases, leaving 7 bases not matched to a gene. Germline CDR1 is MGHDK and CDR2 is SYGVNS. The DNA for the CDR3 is TGTGCCAGCAGTGAAGGGGTCGCTAGCGGGAGCTCCTACAATGAGCAGTTCTTC. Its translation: CASSEGVASGSSYNEQFF. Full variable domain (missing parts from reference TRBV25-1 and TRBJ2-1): EADIYQTPRYLVIGTGKKITLECSQTMGHDKMYWYQQDPGMELHLIHYSYGVNSTEKGDLSSESTVSRIRTEHFPLTLESARPSHTSQYLCASSEGVASGSSYNEQFFGPGTRLTVL.

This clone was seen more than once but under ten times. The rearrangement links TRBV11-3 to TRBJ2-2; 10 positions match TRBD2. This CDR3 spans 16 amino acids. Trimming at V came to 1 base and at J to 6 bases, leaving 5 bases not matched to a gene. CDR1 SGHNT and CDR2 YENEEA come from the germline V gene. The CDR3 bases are TGTGCCAGCAGCTTAGTTCTAGCGGGGGACGCCGGGGAGCTGTTTTTT. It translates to CASSLVLAGDAGELFF.

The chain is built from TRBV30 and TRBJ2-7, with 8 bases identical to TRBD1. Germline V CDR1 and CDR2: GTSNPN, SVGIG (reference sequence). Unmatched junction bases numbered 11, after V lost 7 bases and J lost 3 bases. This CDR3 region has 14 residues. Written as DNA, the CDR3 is TGTGCCTCGACACCGGGACAGGTCTTCTACGAGCAGTACTTC. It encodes CASTPGQVFYEQYF.

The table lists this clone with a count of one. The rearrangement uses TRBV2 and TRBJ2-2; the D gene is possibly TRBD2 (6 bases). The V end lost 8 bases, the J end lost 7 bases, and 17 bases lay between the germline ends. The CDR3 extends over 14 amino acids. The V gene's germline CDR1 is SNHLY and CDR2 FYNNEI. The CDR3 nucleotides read TGTGCCAGCTTCCGAGGAGGGAATATCGGGGAGCTGTTTTTT. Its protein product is CASFRGGNIGELFF.

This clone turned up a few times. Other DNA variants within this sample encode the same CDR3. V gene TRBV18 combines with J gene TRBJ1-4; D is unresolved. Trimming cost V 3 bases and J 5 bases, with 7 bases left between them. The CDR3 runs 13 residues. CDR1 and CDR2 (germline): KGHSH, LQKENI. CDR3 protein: CASSPQENEKLFF. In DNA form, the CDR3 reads TGTGCCAGCTCACCCCAGGAAAATGAAAAACTGTTTTTT.

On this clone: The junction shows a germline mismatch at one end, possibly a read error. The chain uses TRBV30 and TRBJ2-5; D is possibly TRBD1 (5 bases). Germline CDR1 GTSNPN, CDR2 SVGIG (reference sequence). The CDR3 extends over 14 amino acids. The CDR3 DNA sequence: TGTGCCTGGAGTGTTACAGGCGGTCAAGGGACCCAGTACTTC. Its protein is CAWSVTGGQGTQYF.

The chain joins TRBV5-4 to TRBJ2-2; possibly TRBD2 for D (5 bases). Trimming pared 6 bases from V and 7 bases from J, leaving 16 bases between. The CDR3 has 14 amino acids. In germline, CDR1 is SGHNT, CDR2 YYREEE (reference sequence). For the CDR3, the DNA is TGTGCCAGCACTCTCAGCCCGGGGATCGGGGAGCTGTTTTTT. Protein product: CASTLSPGIGELFF. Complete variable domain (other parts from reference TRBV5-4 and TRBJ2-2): ETGVTQSPTHLIKTRGQQVTLRCSSQSGHNTVSWYQQALGQGPQFIFQYYREEENGRGNFPPRFSGLQFPNYSSELNVNALELDDSALYLCASTLSPGIGELFFGEGSRLTVL.

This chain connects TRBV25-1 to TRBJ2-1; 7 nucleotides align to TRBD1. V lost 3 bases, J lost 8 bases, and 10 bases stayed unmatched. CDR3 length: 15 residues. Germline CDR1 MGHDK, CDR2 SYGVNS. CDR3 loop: CASSDRDSKAHEQFF. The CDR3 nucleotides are TGTGCCAGCAGTGACCGGGACAGTAAGGCTCATGAGCAGTTCTTC.

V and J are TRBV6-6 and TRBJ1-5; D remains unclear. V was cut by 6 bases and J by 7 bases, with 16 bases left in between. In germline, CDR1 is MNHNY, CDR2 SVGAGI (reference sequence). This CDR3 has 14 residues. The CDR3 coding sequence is TGTGCCAGCAGACCAAACCGGGGAGGGCAGCCCCAGCATTTT. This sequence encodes CASRPNRGGQPQHF.

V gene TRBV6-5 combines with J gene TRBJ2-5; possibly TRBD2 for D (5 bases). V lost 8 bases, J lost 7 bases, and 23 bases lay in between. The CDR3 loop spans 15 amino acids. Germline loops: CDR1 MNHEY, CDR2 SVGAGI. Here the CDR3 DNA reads TGTGCCAGCGCCTTCTCTAGAGAACCGGGGTGGACCCAGTACTTC. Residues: CASAFSREPGWTQYF.

The CDR3 loop is CAISDSVATDTQYF. The CDR3 DNA sequence: TGTGCCATCAGTGATAGCGTGGCCACAGATACGCAGTATTTT. The chain joins TRBV10-3 to TRBJ2-3, with a tentative D call TRBD2 (5 bases). The CDR3 loop spans 14 amino acids. Germline values: CDR1 ENHRY, CDR2 SYGVKD. Trimming cost V 3 bases and J 2 bases, with 9 bases left between them.

The CDR3 spells CASSFVGGSETQYF. In DNA form, the CDR3 reads TGCGCCAGCAGTTTCGTTGGGGGCTCGGAGACCCAGTACTTC. The chain recombines TRBV5-1 with TRBJ2-5; weak D call: TRBD1 (6 bases). The ends were cut back, 5 bases at V and 5 bases at J, with 16 bases in the middle. The CDR3 consists of 14 residues. Germline V CDR1 and CDR2: SGHRS, YFSETQ.

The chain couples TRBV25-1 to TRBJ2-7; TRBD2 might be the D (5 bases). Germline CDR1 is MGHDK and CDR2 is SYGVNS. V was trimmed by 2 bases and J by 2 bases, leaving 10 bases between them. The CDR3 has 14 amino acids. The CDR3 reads CASSEVREPYEQYF. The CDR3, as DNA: TGTGCCAGCAGTGAAGTTCGGGAACCCTACGAGCAGTACTTC.

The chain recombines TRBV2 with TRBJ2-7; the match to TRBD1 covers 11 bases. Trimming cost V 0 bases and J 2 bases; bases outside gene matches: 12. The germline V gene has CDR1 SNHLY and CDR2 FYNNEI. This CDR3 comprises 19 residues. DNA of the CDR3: TGTGCCAGCAGTGAAGCCCCCGGACAGGGGGCTAGCTGGCCCTACGAGCAGTACTTC. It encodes CASSEAPGQGASWPYEQYF. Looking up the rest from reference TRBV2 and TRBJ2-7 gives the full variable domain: EPEVTQTPSHQVTQMGQEVILRCVPISNHLYFYWYRQILGQKVEFLVSFYNNEISEKSEIFDDQFSVERPDGSNFTLKIRSTKLEDSAMYFCASSEAPGQGASWPYEQYFGPGTRLTVT.

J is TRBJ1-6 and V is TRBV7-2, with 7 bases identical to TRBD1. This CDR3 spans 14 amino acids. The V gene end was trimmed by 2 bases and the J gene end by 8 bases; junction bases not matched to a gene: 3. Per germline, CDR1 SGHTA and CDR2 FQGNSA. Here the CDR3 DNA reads TGTGCCAGCAGCTTAAGTACAGGGGATTCACCCCTCCACTTT. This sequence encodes CASSLSTGDSPLHF.

The CDR3 loop reads CASSFTLAEYEQYF. The CDR3 DNA reads TGTGCCAGCTCGTTCACCCTAGCGGAATACGAGCAGTACTTC. The chain uses TRBV18 and TRBJ2-7; 7 nucleotides align to TRBD2. The CDR3 length is 14 residues. With 6 bases clipped from V and 4 bases from J, the junction kept 9 bases outside the gene matches. Germline V gene data show CDR1 as KGHSH and CDR2 as LQKENI. The variable domain in full, completed from reference TRBV18 and TRBJ2-7, reads NAGVMQNPRHLVRRRGQEARLRCSPMKGHSHVYWYRQLPEEGLKFMVYLQKENIIDESGMPKERFSAEFPKEGPSILRIQQVVRGDSAAYFCASSFTLAEYEQYFGPGTRLTVT.

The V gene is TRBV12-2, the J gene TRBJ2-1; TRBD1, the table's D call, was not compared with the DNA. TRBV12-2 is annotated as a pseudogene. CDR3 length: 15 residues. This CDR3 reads CASRFGQTPYNEQFF. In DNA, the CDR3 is TGTGCAAGTCGCTTCGGACAGACTCCCTACAATGAGCAGTTCTTC.

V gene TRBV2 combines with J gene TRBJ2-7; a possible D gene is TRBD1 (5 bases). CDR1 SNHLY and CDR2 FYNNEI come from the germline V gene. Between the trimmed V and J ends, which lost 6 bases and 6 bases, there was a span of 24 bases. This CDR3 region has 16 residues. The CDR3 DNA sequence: TGTGCCAGCAGCCTGGCAGGTACGAAGGGGCACGGCGAGCAGTACTTC. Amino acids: CASSLAGTKGHGEQYF.

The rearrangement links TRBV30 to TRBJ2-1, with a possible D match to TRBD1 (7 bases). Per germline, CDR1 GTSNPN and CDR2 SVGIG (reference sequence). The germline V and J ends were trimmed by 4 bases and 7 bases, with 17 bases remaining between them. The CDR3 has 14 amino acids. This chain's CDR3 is CAWTRGTQGNEQFF. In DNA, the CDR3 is TGTGCCTGGACCAGGGGGACTCAAGGGAATGAGCAGTTCTTC.

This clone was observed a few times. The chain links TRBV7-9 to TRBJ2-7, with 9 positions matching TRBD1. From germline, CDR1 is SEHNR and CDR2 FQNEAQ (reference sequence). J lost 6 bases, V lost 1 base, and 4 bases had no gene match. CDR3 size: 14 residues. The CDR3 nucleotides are TGTGCCAGCAGCTTAGACGGGACAGGGTCCGAGCAGTACTTC. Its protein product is CASSLDGTGSEQYF.

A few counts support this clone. CDR3 sequence (DNA): TGTGCCAGCAGTCTAGGGGGCAGGGGAAACATTCAGTACTTC. This gives the protein CASSLGGRGNIQYF. This chain connects TRBV28 to TRBJ2-4; 7 bases fit TRBD1. Germline lookup yields CDR1 MDHEN and CDR2 SYDVKM. The V segment lost 5 bases and the J segment 6 bases; nucleotides outside the gene matches: 7. CDR3 length: 14 amino acids.

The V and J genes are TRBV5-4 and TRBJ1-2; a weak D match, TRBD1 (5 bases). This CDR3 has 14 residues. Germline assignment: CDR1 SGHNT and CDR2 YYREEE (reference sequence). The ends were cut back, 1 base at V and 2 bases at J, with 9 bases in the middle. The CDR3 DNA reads TGTGCCAGCAGCTTGCTGCAGGGAAACTATGGCTACACCTTC. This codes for CASSLLQGNYGYTF. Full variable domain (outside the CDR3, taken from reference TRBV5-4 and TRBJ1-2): ETGVTQSPTHLIKTRGQQVTLRCSSQSGHNTVSWYQQALGQGPQFIFQYYREEENGRGNFPPRFSGLQFPNYSSELNVNALELDDSALYLCASSLLQGNYGYTFGSGTRLTVV.